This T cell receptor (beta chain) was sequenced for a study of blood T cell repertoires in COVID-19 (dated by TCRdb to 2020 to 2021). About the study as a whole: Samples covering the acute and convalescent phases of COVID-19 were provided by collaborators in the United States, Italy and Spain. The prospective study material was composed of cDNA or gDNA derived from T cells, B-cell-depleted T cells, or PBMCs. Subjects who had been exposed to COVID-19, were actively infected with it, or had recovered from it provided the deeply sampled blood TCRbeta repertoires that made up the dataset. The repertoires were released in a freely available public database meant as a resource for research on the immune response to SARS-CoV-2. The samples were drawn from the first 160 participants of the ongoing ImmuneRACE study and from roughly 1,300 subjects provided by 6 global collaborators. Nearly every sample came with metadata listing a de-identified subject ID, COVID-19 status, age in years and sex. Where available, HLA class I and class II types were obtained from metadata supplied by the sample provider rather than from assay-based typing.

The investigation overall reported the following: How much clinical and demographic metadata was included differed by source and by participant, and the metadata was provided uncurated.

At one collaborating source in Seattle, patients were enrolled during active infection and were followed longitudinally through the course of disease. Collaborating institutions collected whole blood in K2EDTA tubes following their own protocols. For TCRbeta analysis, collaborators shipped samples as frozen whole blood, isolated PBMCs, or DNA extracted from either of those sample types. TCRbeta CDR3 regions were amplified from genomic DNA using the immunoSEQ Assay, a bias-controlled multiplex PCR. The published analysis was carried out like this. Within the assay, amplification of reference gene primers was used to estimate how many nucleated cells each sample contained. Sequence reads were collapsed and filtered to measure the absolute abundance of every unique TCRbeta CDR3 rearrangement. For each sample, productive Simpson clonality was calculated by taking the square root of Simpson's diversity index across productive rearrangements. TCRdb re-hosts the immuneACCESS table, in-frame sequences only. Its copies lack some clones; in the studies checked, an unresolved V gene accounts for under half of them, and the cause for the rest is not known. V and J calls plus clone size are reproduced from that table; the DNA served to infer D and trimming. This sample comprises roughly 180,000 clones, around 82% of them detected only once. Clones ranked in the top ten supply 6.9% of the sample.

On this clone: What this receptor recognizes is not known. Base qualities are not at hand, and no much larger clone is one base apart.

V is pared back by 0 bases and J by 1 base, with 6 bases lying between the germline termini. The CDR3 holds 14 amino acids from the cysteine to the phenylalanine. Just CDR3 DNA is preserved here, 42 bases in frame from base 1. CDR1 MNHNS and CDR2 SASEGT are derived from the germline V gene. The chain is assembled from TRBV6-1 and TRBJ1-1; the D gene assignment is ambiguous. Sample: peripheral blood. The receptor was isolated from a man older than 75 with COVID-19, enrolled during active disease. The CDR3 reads CASSEASGNTEAFF. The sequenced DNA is TGTGCCAGCAGTGAAGCCTCGGGGAACACTGAAGCTTTCTTT.